The 20 T cell receptor beta chains given below trace back to one sample, sequenced in a study of blood T cell repertoires in COVID-19 (dated by TCRdb to about 2020). Receptor amplification or capture employed the immunoSEQ multiplex PCR assay. Drawn from immuneACCESS, this table holds only the in-frame rearrangements with V and J called that TCRdb kept. Clones are partly lost; checked studies trace under half to an unresolved V gene and leave the rest unexplained. The sample records 250,000 to 300,000 clones, roughly 84% of which are singletons. The ten most abundant clones make up roughly 3.1% of the sample. Sequenced sample: peripheral blood. These receptors came from a woman aged 18-29 years with acute or convalescent COVID-19.

J is TRBJ1-2 and V is TRBV7-2; unclear D gene. The CDR3 totals 13 residues. Germline-derived CDR1 and CDR2 are SGHTA and FQGNSA. Trimming removed 3 bases from V and 3 bases from J, with 8 bases in between. The CDR3 loop reads CASSFGLDYGYTF. CDR3 coding DNA: TGTGCCAGCAGCTTCGGTTTAGACTATGGCTACACCTTC.

CDR3 sequence (DNA): TGCGCCAGCAGCCAAGTGTTTACCCTAGCGGGATTACTATCGTCGGGGAATGAGCAGTTCTTC. Translation gives CASSQVFTLAGLLSSGNEQFF. The rearrangement links TRBV4-3 to TRBJ2-1; 9 positions match TRBD2. Germline V lookup: CDR1 LGHNA, CDR2 YSLEER. The V gene end was trimmed by 1 base and the J gene end by 7 bases; junction bases not matched to a gene: 23. This CDR3 is built from 21 residues.

The genes are TRBV11-2 and TRBJ1-5; TRBD1 aligns across 8 bases. The ends lost 6 bases at V and 6 bases at J; junction bases unmatched: 4. This CDR3 is 13 amino acids long. CDR1 and CDR2 from the germline V gene are SGHAT and FQNNGV. CDR3 nucleotides: TGTGCCAGCAGTGTAACAGGGGGTCAGCCCCAGCATTTT. Encoded protein: CASSVTGGQPQHF.

The chain combines TRBV7-2 with TRBJ2-5; weak D call: TRBD2 (6 bases). V dropped 4 bases and J dropped 2 bases, with 11 bases sitting between them. The CDR3 is made up of 14 amino acids. CDR1 and CDR2 (germline): SGHTA, FQGNSA. CDR3 region: CASSSRDSQETQYF. The CDR3 coding sequence is TGTGCCAGCAGCTCCCGGGACTCACAAGAGACCCAGTACTTC.

The V gene is TRBV9, the J gene TRBJ2-2; D possibly corresponds to TRBD2 (5 bases). V lost 0 bases and J 4 bases, leaving 10 bases between the germline ends. This CDR3 has 15 residues. Germline V gene data show CDR1 as SGDLS and CDR2 as YYNGEE. The CDR3 is CASSVEWGATGELFF. CDR3 sequence (DNA): TGTGCCAGCAGCGTAGAGTGGGGAGCCACCGGGGAGCTGTTTTTT.

The CDR3: CASSQGSGNYLNEQFF. The CDR3 nucleotides are TGCGCCAGCAGCCAAGGAAGCGGGAATTATCTCAATGAGCAGTTCTTC. This chain links TRBV4-1 with TRBJ2-1; 7 bases align to TRBD2. Germline CDR1 and CDR2: MGHRA and YSYEKL. The trim removed 1 base at V and 6 bases at J, leaving 9 bases unmatched. The CDR3 covers 16 residues.

The V call is TRBV7-2, the J call TRBJ2-1; the match to TRBD2 covers 8 bases. Germline V gives CDR1 SGHTA, CDR2 FQGNSA. V shed 1 base and J 5 bases; nucleotides not matched to a gene: 4. CDR3 size: 15 residues. CDR3 DNA: TGTGCCAGCAGCTTAGGAATAGCGGGGAACAATGAGCAGTTCTTC. It codes for CASSLGIAGNNEQFF.

The V and J genes are TRBV5-4 and TRBJ1-2; TRBD1 might be the D (5 bases). Per the germline V gene, CDR1 is SGHNT and CDR2 is YYREEE (reference sequence). Trimming took off 4 bases at V and 4 bases at J, with 8 bases between the two ends. The CDR3 has 12 residues. DNA for the CDR3: TGTGCCAGCAGCCGGGACTTCTATGGCTACACCTTC. As protein: CASSRDFYGYTF.

The chain has TRBV4-3 and TRBJ2-7, with 7 positions matching TRBD1. Germline V gene data show CDR1 as LGHNA and CDR2 as YSLEER. The V and J ends lost 1 base and 4 bases, in that order; junction bases with no gene match: 7. The CDR3 has 15 amino acids. This chain's CDR3 is CASSQGQGVGYEQYF. In DNA form, the CDR3 reads TGCGCCAGCAGCCAAGGACAGGGTGTGGGATACGAGCAGTACTTC.

The rearrangement joins TRBV9 to TRBJ2-7, with D perhaps matching TRBD1 (6 bases). The germline V and J ends were trimmed by 4 bases and 3 bases, with 11 bases remaining between them. CDR1 SGDLS and CDR2 YYNGEE come from the germline V gene. The CDR3 has 13 residues. The CDR3 DNA reads TGTGCCAGCAGCACCCGGGACAACTACGAGCAGTACTTC. It specifies CASSTRDNYEQYF.

The V and J genes are TRBV28 and TRBJ2-1; the D gene is possibly TRBD1 (5 bases). Germline CDR1 and CDR2: MDHEN and SYDVKM. V was pared by 5 bases and J by 9 bases, with 11 bases between. The length of the CDR3 is 12 residues. The CDR3 DNA reads TGTGCCAGCAGTACACAGGTGGGTGAGCAGTTCTTC. Amino acids: CASSTQVGEQFF.

The chain employs TRBV7-2 and TRBJ1-2; TRBD1 matches at 10 bases. Germline values: CDR1 SGHTA, CDR2 FQGNSA. With V trimmed by 6 bases and J by 4 bases, 14 bases remained unmatched. The CDR3 covers 17 residues. The CDR3 DNA follows: TGTGCCAGCAGGCGGACGGCCGGGACAGGGGACCTCTATGGCTACACCTTC. Translated, it gives CASRRTAGTGDLYGYTF.

V usage is TRBV4-3 and J usage is TRBJ2-7; D ambiguous. The CDR3 runs 13 residues. Germline assignment: CDR1 LGHNA and CDR2 YSLEER. With 0 bases removed from V and 2 bases from J, the gap between germline ends came to 5 bases. CDR3 protein: CASSQDPTYEQYF. The CDR3 bases are TGCGCCAGCAGCCAAGACCCAACCTACGAGCAGTACTTC.

The V and J genes are TRBV6-5 and TRBJ2-7; 8 bases line up with TRBD1. V was clipped by 6 bases and J by 3 bases; unmatched bases: 1. Germline assignment: CDR1 MNHEY and CDR2 SVGAGI. CDR3 length equals 12 residues. The CDR3 region is CASRDRVYEQYF. The DNA of the CDR3 is TGTGCCAGCAGGGACAGGGTCTACGAGCAGTACTTC.

This CDR3 is CASSQGSYEQYF. CDR3 in DNA: TGTGCCAGCTCCCAGGGGTCCTACGAGCAGTACTTC. The chain is built from TRBV18 and TRBJ2-7; maybe TRBD1 (6 bases). Germline assignment: CDR1 KGHSH and CDR2 LQKENI. The germline V and J ends were trimmed by 6 bases and 1 base, with 7 bases remaining between them. CDR3 length equals 12 residues.

The chain links TRBV6-5 to TRBJ2-1, with 13 bases matching TRBD2. The germline gives CDR1 MNHEY, CDR2 SVGAGI. Trimming at V came to 6 bases and at J to 4 bases, leaving 0 bases not matched to a gene. The CDR3 is 14 amino acids. CDR3 DNA: TGTGCCAGCAGGGGACTAGCGGGGTACAATGAGCAGTTCTTC. Translation gives CASRGLAGYNEQFF.

This clone came up a few times. This sequence joins TRBV7-9 and TRBJ1-1; D possibly corresponds to TRBD1 (6 bases). Between the trimmed V and J ends, which lost 5 bases and 1 base, there was a span of 14 bases. Germline loops: CDR1 SEHNR, CDR2 FQNEAQ (reference sequence). This CDR3 spans 15 amino acids. CDR3 sequence reads: CASSPFQGPNTEAFF. The CDR3 DNA reads as TGTGCCAGCAGCCCCTTCCAGGGGCCGAACACTGAAGCTTTCTTT.

This clone appeared a few times. The chain combines TRBV27 with TRBJ1-1, with 9 bases fitting TRBD1. Per germline, CDR1 MNHEY and CDR2 SMNVEV (reference sequence). CDR3 length: 19 residues. V shed 5 bases, J shed 1 base, and the junction held 17 bases outside the gene matches. The CDR3 sequence is CASSLDGLYRGQRNTEAFF. CDR3 DNA: TGTGCCAGCAGTCTCGACGGACTTTACAGGGGGCAAAGGAACACTGAAGCTTTCTTT.

The chain combines TRBV28 with TRBJ1-3; 12 bases align to TRBD1. V dropped 5 bases and J dropped 0; count of bases not matched to a gene: 5. The germline CDR1 and CDR2 sequences are MDHEN and SYDVKM. This CDR3 spans 17 amino acids. The CDR3 reads CASSPWDRGHSGNTIYF. DNA for the CDR3: TGTGCCAGCAGTCCTTGGGACAGGGGGCACTCTGGAAACACCATATATTTT.

The chain recombines TRBV30 with TRBJ1-2; 9 nucleotides line up with TRBD1. With 5 bases clipped from V and 6 bases from J, the junction kept 4 bases outside the gene matches. CDR3 size: 12 residues. The germline V gene encodes CDR1 GTSNPN and CDR2 SVGIG (reference sequence). CDR3 in amino acids: CAWVGQGHGYTF. The CDR3 DNA sequence: TGTGCCTGGGTGGGACAGGGTCATGGCTACACCTTC. The complete variable domain, with remaining parts taken from reference TRBV30 and TRBJ1-2, reads SQTIHQWPATLVQPVGSPLSLECTVEGTSNPNLYWYRQAAGRGLQLLFYSVGIGQISSEVPQNLSASRPQDRQFILSSKKLLLSDSGFYLCAWVGQGHGYTFGSGTRLTVV.